Listed below are T cell receptor beta chains from one sample, sequenced in a study of OX40 agonist ivuxolimab in advanced cancers. The protocol was immunoSEQ multiplex PCR, while the TCRdb copy is restricted to in-frame clones and leaves out a portion. The profile shows about 35,000 clones, over 60% of them singletons. The source material was CD4+ or CD8+ T cells sorted from blood, sampled in a trial of the OX40 agonist ivuxolimab. The receptors come from an adult with an advanced solid tumor such as melanoma, head and neck, liver or kidney cancer. Both conserved end residues are part of each CDR3. A D gene is named only where the DNA matches it firmly. Some rows have no size entry. The others give once, few or many, or a class for an expanded clone.

V: TRBV25-1; D: NA; J: TRBJ1-3; size: NA; CDR3: CASSEDTSGNTIYF; DNA: TGTGCCAGCAGTGAGGACACGTCTGGAAACACCATATATTTT
V: TRBV6-5; D: NA; J: TRBJ1-2; size: NA; CDR3: CASSYPGQGGFYTF; DNA: TGTGCCAGCAGTTACCCGGGGCAGGGAGGATTCTACACCTTC
V: TRBV9; D: NA; J: TRBJ1-1; size: medium-sized; CDR3: CASSVESGNTEAFF; DNA: TGTGCCAGCAGCGTAGAGTCCGGGAACACTGAAGCTTTCTTT
V: TRBV6-6; D: TRBD1; J: TRBJ1-2; size: few; CDR3: CASSNRQGQDGYTF; DNA: TGTGCCAGCAGTAACCGACAGGGCCAAGATGGCTACACCTTC
V: TRBV5-1; D: NA; J: TRBJ1-1; size: NA; CDR3: CASSLAQTMNTEAFF; DNA: TGCGCCAGCAGCTTGGCCCAGACCATGAACACTGAAGCTTTCTTT
V: TRBV15; D: NA; J: TRBJ1-2; size: NA; CDR3: CATRGTIYGYTF; DNA: TGTGCCACCCGGGGGACAATCTATGGCTACACCTTC
V: TRBV5-8; D: NA; J: TRBJ2-1; size: NA; CDR3: CASSLPPQGGEQFF; DNA: TGTGCCAGCAGCTTGCCCCCGCAGGGCGGTGAGCAGTTCTTC
V: TRBV11-2; D: TRBD1; J: TRBJ2-3; size: NA; CDR3: CASSFRDRGETDTQYF; DNA: TGTGCCAGCAGCTTCCGGGACAGGGGGGAAACAGATACGCAGTATTTT
V: TRBV5-1; D: NA; J: TRBJ2-6; size: NA; CDR3: CASSRDAGANVLTF; DNA: TGCGCCAGCAGCCGGGACGCTGGGGCCAACGTCCTGACTTTC
V: TRBV4-1; D: NA; J: TRBJ1-3; size: NA; CDR3: CASSEVEGSPIYF; DNA: TGCGCCAGCAGCGAAGTAGAGGGTTCCCCCATATATTTT
V: TRBV6-5; D: NA; J: TRBJ1-1; size: NA; CDR3: CASSLSQGSTEAFF; DNA: TGTGCCAGCAGTTTATCACAGGGAAGCACTGAAGCTTTCTTT
V: TRBV30; D: NA; J: TRBJ1-6; size: NA; CDR3: CAWSGGFHNSPLHF; DNA: TGTGCCTGGAGTGGGGGATTCCATAATTCACCCCTCCACTTT
V: TRBV7-9; D: NA; J: TRBJ1-2; size: NA; CDR3: CASFTPANYGYTF; DNA: TGTGCCAGCTTTACACCGGCTAACTATGGCTACACCTTC
V: TRBV29-1; D: NA; J: TRBJ1-4; size: NA; CDR3: CSVLTLSDEKLFF; DNA: TGCAGCGTTTTAACCTTGTCGGATGAAAAACTGTTTTTT
V: TRBV15; D: NA; J: TRBJ1-5; size: NA; CDR3: CATSNYGGNQPQHF; DNA: TGTGCCACCAGCAATTACGGGGGCAATCAGCCCCAGCATTTT
V: TRBV19; D: NA; J: TRBJ1-1; size: once; CDR3: CASSRTPNTEAFF; DNA: TGTGCCAGTAGCCGGACACCTAACACTGAAGCTTTCTTT
V: TRBV5-1; D: TRBD1; J: TRBJ1-2; size: NA; CDR3: CASSLEGQVNYGYTF; DNA: TGCGCCAGCAGCTTGGAGGGACAGGTGAACTATGGCTACACCTTC
V: TRBV7-7; D: NA; J: TRBJ2-5; size: NA; CDR3: CASSPTGKETQYF; DNA: TGTGCCAGCAGCCCGACAGGAAAGGAGACCCAGTACTTC
V: TRBV29-1; D: NA; J: TRBJ1-2; size: NA; CDR3: CSVPGSYGYTF; DNA: TGCAGCGTTCCCGGTTCCTATGGCTACACCTTC
V: TRBV5-1; D: TRBD1; J: TRBJ1-4; size: few; CDR3: CASSLGGRGRFDEKLFF; DNA: TGCGCCAGCAGCTTGGGAGGCAGGGGGCGCTTCGATGAAAAACTGTTTTTT
V: TRBV11-3; D: NA; J: TRBJ2-3; size: NA; CDR3: CASSLDRNSRQYF; DNA: TGTGCCAGCAGCTTAGATCGGAATAGCCGGCAGTATTTT
V: TRBV10-3; D: NA; J: TRBJ1-2; size: few; CDR3: CAISESGAPTVNGYTF; DNA: TGTGCCATCAGTGAGTCTGGGGCTCCTACGGTTAATGGCTACACCTTC
V: TRBV21-1; D: NA; J: TRBJ2-2; size: once; CDR3: CASSNSGDGNTGELFF; DNA: TGTGCCAGCAGCAATTCTGGGGATGGGAACACCGGGGAGCTGTTTTTT
V: TRBV5-4; D: TRBD1; J: TRBJ2-1; size: few; CDR3: CASSFQGAGEQFF; DNA: TGTGCCAGCAGTTTTCAGGGGGCTGGTGAGCAGTTCTTC
V: TRBV2; D: NA; J: TRBJ2-7; size: NA; CDR3: CASSASVSYEQYF; DNA: TGTGCCAGCAGTGCTTCAGTCTCCTACGAGCAGTACTTC
V: TRBV5-1; D: NA; J: TRBJ2-7; size: NA; CDR3: CASRAGTAYEQYF; DNA: TGCGCCAGCAGAGCCGGGACGGCCTACGAGCAGTACTTC
V: TRBV6-1; D: NA; J: TRBJ1-2; size: few; CDR3: CASSLQRYGYTF; DNA: TGTGCCAGCAGCCTCCAGAGATATGGCTACACCTTC
V: TRBV7-3; D: NA; J: TRBJ1-1; size: NA; CDR3: CASSLNGGGIGTEAFF; DNA: TGTGCCAGCAGCTTAAATGGTGGGGGTATCGGGACTGAAGCTTTCTTT
V: TRBV5-6; D: TRBD2; J: TRBJ2-3; size: few; CDR3: CASSSGLDGDTQYF; DNA: TGTGCCAGCAGCTCGGGACTAGACGGAGATACGCAGTATTTT
V: TRBV2; D: NA; J: TRBJ2-5; size: NA; CDR3: CASRRLVSQETQYF; DNA: TGTGCCAGCAGGCGACTAGTTAGCCAAGAGACCCAGTACTTC
V: TRBV11-2; D: TRBD2; J: TRBJ2-7; size: NA; CDR3: CASSQRSGGAGEQYF; DNA: TGTGCCAGCAGCCAGAGGAGCGGGGGGGCGGGCGAGCAGTACTTC
V: TRBV10-2; D: TRBD1; J: TRBJ2-7; size: NA; CDR3: CASSDGTGFASYEQYF; DNA: TGCGCCAGCAGTGATGGGACAGGGTTTGCTTCCTACGAGCAGTACTTC
V: TRBV7-9; D: TRBD1; J: TRBJ1-4; size: NA; CDR3: CASSPGDRAGEKLFF; DNA: TGTGCCAGCAGCCCGGGGGACAGGGCGGGAGAAAAACTGTTTTTT
V: TRBV5-1; D: TRBD1; J: TRBJ1-6; size: NA; CDR3: CASRHKGQGNSPLHF; DNA: TGCGCCAGCAGGCATAAGGGACAGGGGAATTCACCCCTCCACTTT
V: TRBV10-3; D: NA; J: TRBJ2-7; size: NA; CDR3: CAISRGDNPYEQYF; DNA: TGTGCCATCAGTAGGGGGGACAACCCCTACGAGCAGTACTTC
V: TRBV6-5; D: NA; J: TRBJ1-1; size: NA; CDR3: CASSRQVLNTEAFF; DNA: TGTGCCAGCAGTAGACAGGTTTTGAACACTGAAGCTTTCTTT
V: TRBV9; D: NA; J: TRBJ1-2; size: NA; CDR3: CASSPPWLSYGYTF; DNA: TGTGCCAGCAGCCCCCCCTGGCTCAGCTATGGCTACACCTTC
V: TRBV19; D: NA; J: TRBJ1-1; size: once; CDR3: CASSTIGGNTEAFF; DNA: TGTGCCAGTAGCACAATAGGGGGGAACACTGAAGCTTTCTTT
V: TRBV5-1; D: NA; J: TRBJ2-1; size: NA; CDR3: CASSLLGSYNEQFF; DNA: TGCGCCAGCAGCTTGTTAGGCTCCTACAATGAGCAGTTCTTC
V: TRBV27; D: NA; J: TRBJ2-3; size: NA; CDR3: CASSSTDTQYF; DNA: TGTGCCAGCAGCTCAACAGATACGCAGTATTTT
V: TRBV10-3; D: TRBD2; J: TRBJ2-3; size: NA; CDR3: CAISSLTSGEYTQYF; DNA: TGTGCCATCAGTTCCCTGACTAGCGGGGAATATACGCAGTATTTT
V: TRBV7-9; D: TRBD2; J: TRBJ2-1; size: NA; CDR3: CASSRGTSNPEQFF; DNA: TGTGCCAGCAGCCGTGGGACTAGCAATCCTGAGCAGTTCTTC